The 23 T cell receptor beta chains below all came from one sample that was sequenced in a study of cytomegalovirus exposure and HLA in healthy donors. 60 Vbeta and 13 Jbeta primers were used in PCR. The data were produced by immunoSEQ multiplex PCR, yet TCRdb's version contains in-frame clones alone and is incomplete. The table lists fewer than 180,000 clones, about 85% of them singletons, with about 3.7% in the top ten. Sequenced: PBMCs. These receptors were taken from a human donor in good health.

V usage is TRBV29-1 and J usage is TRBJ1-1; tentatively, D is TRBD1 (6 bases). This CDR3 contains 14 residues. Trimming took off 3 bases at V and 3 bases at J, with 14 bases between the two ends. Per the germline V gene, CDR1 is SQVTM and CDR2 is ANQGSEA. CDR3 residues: CSVDEDRRDTEAFF. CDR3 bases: TGCAGCGTTGACGAAGACAGGCGAGACACTGAAGCTTTCTTT.

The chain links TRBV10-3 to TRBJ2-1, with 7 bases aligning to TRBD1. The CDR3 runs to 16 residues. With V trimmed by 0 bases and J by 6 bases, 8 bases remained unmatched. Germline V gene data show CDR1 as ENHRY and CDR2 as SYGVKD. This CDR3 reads CAISESRTGVFNEQFF. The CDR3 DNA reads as TGTGCCATCAGTGAGTCAAGGACAGGTGTTTTCAATGAGCAGTTCTTC.

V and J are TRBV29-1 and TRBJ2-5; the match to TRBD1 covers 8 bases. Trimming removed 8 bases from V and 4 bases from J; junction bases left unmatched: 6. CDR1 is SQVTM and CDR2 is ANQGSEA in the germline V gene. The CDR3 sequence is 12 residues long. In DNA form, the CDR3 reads TGCAGCCTAGGGACAGGCGGAGAGACCCAGTACTTC. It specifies CSLGTGGETQYF.

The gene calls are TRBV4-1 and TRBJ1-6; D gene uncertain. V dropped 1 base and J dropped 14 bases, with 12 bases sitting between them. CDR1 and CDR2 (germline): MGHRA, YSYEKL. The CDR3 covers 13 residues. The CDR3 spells CASSQALSESLHF. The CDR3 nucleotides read TGCGCCAGCAGCCAAGCGTTAAGCGAGTCCCTCCACTTT.

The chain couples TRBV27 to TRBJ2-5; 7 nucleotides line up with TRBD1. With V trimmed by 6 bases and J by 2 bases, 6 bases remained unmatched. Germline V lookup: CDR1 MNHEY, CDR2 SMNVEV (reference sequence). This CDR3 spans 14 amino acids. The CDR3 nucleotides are TGTGCCAGCAGACGACAGGGCCGACAAGAGACCCAGTACTTC. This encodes CASRRQGRQETQYF.

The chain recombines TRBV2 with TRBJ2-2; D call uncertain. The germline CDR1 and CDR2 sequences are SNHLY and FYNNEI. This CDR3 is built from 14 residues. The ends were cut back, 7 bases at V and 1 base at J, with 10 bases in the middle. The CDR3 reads CASKALLNTGELFF. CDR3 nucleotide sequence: TGTGCCAGCAAAGCGCTCTTGAACACCGGGGAGCTGTTTTTT.

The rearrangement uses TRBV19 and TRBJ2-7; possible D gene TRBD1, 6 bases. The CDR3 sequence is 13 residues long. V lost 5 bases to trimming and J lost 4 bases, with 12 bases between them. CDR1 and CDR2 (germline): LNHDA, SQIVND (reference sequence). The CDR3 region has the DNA TGTGCCAGTAGTTTGGACAGTCAATACGAGCAGTACTTC. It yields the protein CASSLDSQYEQYF. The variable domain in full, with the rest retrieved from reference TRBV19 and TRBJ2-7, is DGGITQSPKYLFRKEGQNVTLSCEQNLNHDAMYWYRQDPGQGLRLIYYSQIVNDFQKGDIAEGYSVSREKKESFPLTVTSAQKNPTAFYLCASSLDSQYEQYFGPGTRLTVT.

The CDR3: CASSPQEFTEAFF. CDR3 DNA sequence: TGTGCCAGCTCACCACAAGAGTTCACTGAAGCTTTCTTT. V gene TRBV18 combines with J gene TRBJ1-1; D is unclear. The CDR3 runs to 13 residues. Per germline, CDR1 KGHSH and CDR2 LQKENI. The V end was cut by 1 base, the J end by 4 bases, with 7 bases between.

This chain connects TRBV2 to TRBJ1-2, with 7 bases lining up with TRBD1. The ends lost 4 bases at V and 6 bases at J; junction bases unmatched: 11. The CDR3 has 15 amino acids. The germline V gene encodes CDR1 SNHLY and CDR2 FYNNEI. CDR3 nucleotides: TGTGCCAGCAGTGTTACTTGGACCGGGACAGATGGCTACACCTTC. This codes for CASSVTWTGTDGYTF.

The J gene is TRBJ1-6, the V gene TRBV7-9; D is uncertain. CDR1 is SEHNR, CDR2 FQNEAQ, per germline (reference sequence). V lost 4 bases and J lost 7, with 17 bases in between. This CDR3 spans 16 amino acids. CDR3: CASSSNPTVLNSPLHF. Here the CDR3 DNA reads TGTGCCAGCAGCTCCAACCCCACTGTGTTGAATTCACCCCTCCACTTT.

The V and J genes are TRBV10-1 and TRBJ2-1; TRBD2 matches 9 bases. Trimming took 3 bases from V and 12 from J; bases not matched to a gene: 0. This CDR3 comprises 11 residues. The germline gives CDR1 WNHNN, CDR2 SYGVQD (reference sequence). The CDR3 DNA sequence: TGCGCCAGCAGTGATAGCGGGGGGCAGTTCTTC. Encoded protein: CASSDSGGQFF.

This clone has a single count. The CDR3 DNA follows: TGTGCCAGCAGTTACGGGTTTGCTAGGAGTAATGAGCAGTTCTTC. It yields the protein CASSYGFARSNEQFF. V is TRBV6-5 and J is TRBJ2-1; no clear D gene. The CDR3 sequence is 15 residues long. Looked up from germline, CDR1 is MNHEY and CDR2 is SVGAGI. With 2 bases removed from V and 7 bases from J, the gap between germline ends came to 15 bases.

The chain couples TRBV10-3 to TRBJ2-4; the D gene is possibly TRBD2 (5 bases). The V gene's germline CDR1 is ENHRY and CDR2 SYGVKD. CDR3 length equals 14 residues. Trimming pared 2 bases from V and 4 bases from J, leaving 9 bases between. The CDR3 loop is CAISEREGKNIQYF. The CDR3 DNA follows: TGTGCCATCAGTGAGCGGGAAGGGAAAAACATTCAGTACTTC.

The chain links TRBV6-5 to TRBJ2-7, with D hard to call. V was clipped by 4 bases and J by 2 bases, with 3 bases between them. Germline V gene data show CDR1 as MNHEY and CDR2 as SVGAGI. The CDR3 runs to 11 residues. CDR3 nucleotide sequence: TGTGCCAGCAGTTCAACCTACGAGCAGTACTTC. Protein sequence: CASSSTYEQYF.

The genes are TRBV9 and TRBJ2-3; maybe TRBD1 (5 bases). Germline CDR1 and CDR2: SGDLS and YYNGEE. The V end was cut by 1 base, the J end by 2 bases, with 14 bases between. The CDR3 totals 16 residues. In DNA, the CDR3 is TGTGCCAGCAGCGTATTGACAGTTCGGCACACAGATACGCAGTATTTT. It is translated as CASSVLTVRHTDTQYF.

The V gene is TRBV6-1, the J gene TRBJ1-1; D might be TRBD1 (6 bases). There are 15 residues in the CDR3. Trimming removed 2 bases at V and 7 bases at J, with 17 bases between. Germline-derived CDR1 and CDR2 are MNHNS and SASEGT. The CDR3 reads CASSEIRGGGLEAFF. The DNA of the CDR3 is TGTGCCAGCAGTGAAATACGCGGGGGGGGCCTTGAAGCTTTCTTT.

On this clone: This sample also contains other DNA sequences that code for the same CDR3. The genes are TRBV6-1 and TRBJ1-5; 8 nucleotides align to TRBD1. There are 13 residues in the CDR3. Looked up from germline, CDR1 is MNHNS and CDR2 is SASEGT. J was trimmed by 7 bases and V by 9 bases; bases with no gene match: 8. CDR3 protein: CASGRTGWQPQHF. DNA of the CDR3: TGTGCCAGTGGACGGACAGGGTGGCAGCCCCAGCATTTT.

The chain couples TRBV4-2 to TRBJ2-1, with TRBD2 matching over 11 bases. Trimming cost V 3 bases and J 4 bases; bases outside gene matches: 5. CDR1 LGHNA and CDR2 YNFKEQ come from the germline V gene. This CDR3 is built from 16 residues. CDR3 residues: CASSQETSGAYNEQFF. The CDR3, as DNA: TGTGCCAGCAGCCAGGAGACTAGCGGGGCATACAATGAGCAGTTCTTC.

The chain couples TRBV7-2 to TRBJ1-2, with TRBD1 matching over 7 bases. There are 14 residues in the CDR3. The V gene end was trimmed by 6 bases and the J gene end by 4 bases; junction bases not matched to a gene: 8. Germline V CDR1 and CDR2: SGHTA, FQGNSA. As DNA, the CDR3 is TGTGCCAGCAGTCCAACAGGGGACTCCTATGGCTACACCTTC. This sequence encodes CASSPTGDSYGYTF. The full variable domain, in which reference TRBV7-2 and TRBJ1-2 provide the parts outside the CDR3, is GAGVSQSPSNKVTEKGKDVELRCDPISGHTALYWYRQSLGQGLEFLIYFQGNSAPDKSGLPSDRFSAERTGGSVSTLTIQRTQQEDSAVYLCASSPTGDSYGYTFGSGTRLTVV.

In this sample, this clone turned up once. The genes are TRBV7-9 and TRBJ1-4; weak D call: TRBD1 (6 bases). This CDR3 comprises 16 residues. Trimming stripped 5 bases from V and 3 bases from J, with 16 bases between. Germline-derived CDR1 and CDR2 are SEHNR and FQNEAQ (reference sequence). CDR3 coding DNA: TGTGCCAGCAGCCGATCCAACAGGGCAGCTAATGAAAAACTGTTTTTT. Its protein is CASSRSNRAANEKLFF.

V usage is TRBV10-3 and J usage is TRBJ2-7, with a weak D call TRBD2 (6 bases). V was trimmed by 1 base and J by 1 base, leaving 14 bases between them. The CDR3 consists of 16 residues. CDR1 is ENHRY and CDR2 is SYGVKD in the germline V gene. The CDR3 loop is CAISEWASEKSYEQYF. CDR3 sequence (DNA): TGTGCCATCAGTGAGTGGGCTAGCGAAAAATCCTACGAGCAGTACTTC.

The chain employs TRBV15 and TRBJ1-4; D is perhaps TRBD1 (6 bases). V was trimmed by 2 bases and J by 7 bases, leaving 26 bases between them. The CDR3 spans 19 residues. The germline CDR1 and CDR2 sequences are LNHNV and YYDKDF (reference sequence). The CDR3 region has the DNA TGTGCCACCAGCAGACATTTTGGGGACGCACAGGGTCGGGGTGAAAAACTGTTTTTT. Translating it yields CATSRHFGDAQGRGEKLFF.

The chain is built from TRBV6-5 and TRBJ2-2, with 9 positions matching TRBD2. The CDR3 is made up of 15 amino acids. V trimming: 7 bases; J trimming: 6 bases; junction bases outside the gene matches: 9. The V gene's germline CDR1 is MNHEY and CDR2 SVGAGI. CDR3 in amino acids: CASTLGTSMPGELFF. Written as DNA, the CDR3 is TGTGCCAGCACCCTAGGGACTAGCATGCCCGGGGAGCTGTTTTTT.